Listed below are T cell receptor beta chains from one sample, sequenced in a study of shared clonotypes between healthy human individuals. Sequencing was performed with immunoSEQ multiplex PCR; in TCRdb, only in-frame clones are kept and a portion is missing. Among approximately 2.4 million clones listed, around 95% were seen once. The sequenced material came from naive CD4+ T cells sorted from blood. The receptors were gathered from a man in his late teens or twenties in good health. CDR3s include the opening cysteine and the closing phenylalanine or tryptophan. Fields, in order: V gene, D gene, clone size, J gene, CDR3 protein, CDR3 DNA. The D gene is left open where the match is weak. Clone size, where shown, is once, few, many, or a class for clones that have expanded.

>TRBV5-1|NA|once|TRBJ2-3
CATSPARKSTDTQYF
TGCGCCACCTCCCCAGCCCGGAAAAGCACAGATACGCAGTATTTT
>TRBV28|TRBD1|NA|TRBJ2-7
CGTGGSYEQYF
TGTGGGACAGGGGGTTCCTACGAGCAGTACTTC
>TRBV25-1|TRBD2|NA|TRBJ2-3
CASRLAGRDTQYF
TGTGCCAGCAGACTAGCGGGAAGGGATACGCAGTATTTT
>TRBV5-1|TRBD2|NA|TRBJ2-2
CASSFRLAGGLANTGELFF
TGCGCCAGCAGCTTCCGACTAGCGGGGGGCCTCGCGAACACCGGGGAGCTGTTTTTT
>TRBV27|TRBD1|once|TRBJ1-1
CASSGRGGYAEAFF
TGTGCCAGCAGTGGCAGGGGGGGTTATGCTGAAGCTTTCTTT
>TRBV6-6|NA|NA|TRBJ1-5
CASGEGGQPQHF
TGTGCCAGCGGGGAGGGGGGTCAGCCCCAGCATTTT
>TRBV4-1|NA|once|TRBJ2-1
CASSQDQGWTSSYNEQFF
TGCGCCAGCAGCCAAGATCAGGGCTGGACGAGCTCCTACAATGAGCAGTTCTTC
>TRBV5-4|NA|NA|TRBJ2-7
CASSLEGYGEQYF
TGTGCCAGCAGCTTGGAGGGGTATGGCGAGCAGTACTTC
>TRBV5-6|TRBD2|NA|TRBJ2-7
CASSLASTGLAGGLQYF
TGTGCCAGCAGCTTGGCCTCAACGGGACTAGCGGGAGGGCTGCAGTACTTC
>TRBV30|TRBD1|NA|TRBJ1-1
CAWSVTGPEAFF
TGTGCCTGGAGTGTGACAGGGCCTGAAGCTTTCTTT
>TRBV6-5|NA|NA|TRBJ1-6
CASSRSGNNSPLHF
TGTGCCAGCAGTCGATCTGGGAATAATTCACCCCTCCACTTT
>TRBV5-1|NA|NA|TRBJ2-7
CASSFDEGLGAYEQYF
TGCGCCAGCAGCTTTGATGAGGGCCTCGGCGCCTACGAGCAGTACTTC
>TRBV4-1|NA|NA|TRBJ2-7
CASSPRSAGQQAYEQYF
TGCGCCAGCAGCCCTCGTTCAGCCGGACAGCAAGCTTACGAGCAGTACTTC
>TRBV28|NA|NA|TRBJ2-1
CASSLAGMNEQFF
TGTGCCAGCAGTTTAGCGGGGATGAATGAGCAGTTCTTC
>TRBV2|TRBD1|NA|TRBJ2-7
CASSEQGIYEQYF
TGTGCCAGCAGCGAACAGGGGATCTACGAGCAGTACTTC
>TRBV11-2|NA|few|TRBJ2-5
CASSPRGETQYF
TGTGCCAGCAGCCCGCGGGGCGAGACCCAGTACTTC
>TRBV29-1|NA|NA|TRBJ2-1
CSVVTALSSYNEQFF
TGCAGCGTTGTGACGGCGTTGAGCTCCTACAATGAGCAGTTCTTC
>TRBV7-9|NA|NA|TRBJ1-2
CASSLEKGWAYGYTF
TGTGCCAGCAGCTTAGAGAAGGGGTGGGCATATGGCTACACCTTC
>TRBV6-5|NA|few|TRBJ1-1
CASSTAQGSPGAFF
TGTGCCAGCAGTACGGCACAGGGCTCCCCAGGAGCTTTCTTT
>TRBV7-2|TRBD2|NA|TRBJ2-7
CASSLRTSGSNNEQYF
TGTGCCAGCAGCTTGCGGACTAGCGGGAGTAACAACGAGCAGTACTTC
>TRBV4-1|TRBD2|NA|TRBJ2-7
CASSQVVGTGGNYEQYF
TGCGCCAGCAGCCAAGTGGTGGGGACGGGAGGGAACTACGAGCAGTACTTC
>TRBV6-5|TRBD1|NA|TRBJ1-3
CASSPGTGRNTIYF
TGTGCCAGCAGTCCTGGGACAGGGCGAAACACCATATATTTT
>TRBV10-1|TRBD1|NA|TRBJ2-4
CASSAGTGADIQYF
TGCGCCAGCAGTGCCGGGACAGGGGCAGACATTCAGTACTTC
>TRBV19|TRBD1|NA|TRBJ1-2
CATAPRDRGYGYTF
TGTGCCACTGCCCCCCGGGACAGAGGATATGGCTACACCTTC
>TRBV5-1|NA|NA|TRBJ2-7
CASSFYPDISYEQYF
TGCGCCAGCAGCTTCTACCCGGACATCTCCTACGAGCAGTACTTC
>TRBV10-1|NA|NA|TRBJ1-1
CASSDEPEAFF
TGCGCCAGCAGTGATGAACCTGAAGCTTTCTTT
>TRBV19|TRBD1|NA|TRBJ1-5
CASSISTRGLNQPQHF
TGTGCCAGTAGTATTTCTACCAGGGGGCTTAATCAGCCCCAGCATTTT
>TRBV9|NA|NA|TRBJ2-7
CASSVDGGTYEQYF
TGTGCCAGCAGCGTAGATGGCGGGACCTACGAGCAGTACTTC
>TRBV2|TRBD1|once|TRBJ1-2
CASGGRGTDYGYTF
TGTGCCAGTGGGGGCAGGGGGACCGATTATGGCTACACCTTC
>TRBV2|NA|NA|TRBJ1-2
CASSINLAGYGYTF
TGTGCCAGCAGTATAAATTTGGCCGGCTATGGCTACACCTTC
>TRBV5-1|NA|NA|TRBJ2-2
CASSLTGSGTGELFF
TGCGCCAGCAGCTTGACAGGCAGCGGAACCGGGGAGCTGTTTTTT
>TRBV11-2|NA|NA|TRBJ2-7
CASSLIRSSYEQYF
TGTGCCAGCAGCTTAATTAGGAGCTCCTACGAGCAGTACTTC
>TRBV6-1|NA|NA|TRBJ1-2
CASSDRQSGIYGYTF
TGTGCCAGCAGTGATCGGCAGTCGGGGATCTATGGCTACACCTTC
>TRBV27|TRBD2|NA|TRBJ2-1
CASSYAGEGNEQFF
TGTGCCAGCAGTTATGCGGGAGAGGGCAATGAGCAGTTCTTC
>TRBV11-2|TRBD2|NA|TRBJ2-3
CASSLGLAGAVGTDTQYF
TGTGCCAGCAGCTTAGGACTAGCGGGAGCGGTGGGCACAGATACGCAGTATTTT
>TRBV6-5|TRBD1|NA|TRBJ1-1
CASSTQGGLNTEAFF
TGTGCCAGCAGTACCCAGGGGGGCCTGAACACTGAAGCTTTCTTT
>TRBV7-9|NA|NA|TRBJ1-2
CASSLVWQGVYGYTF
TGTGCCAGCAGCTTAGTTTGGCAGGGCGTCTATGGCTACACCTTC
>TRBV18|NA|NA|TRBJ1-2
CASSPERHGGYTF
TGTGCCAGCTCACCTGAGCGCCACGGTGGCTACACCTTC
>TRBV30|NA|NA|TRBJ2-7
CAWSGGDYEQYF
TGTGCCTGGAGTGGGGGGGACTACGAGCAGTACTTC
>TRBV6-5|NA|NA|TRBJ1-2
CASSYRGYGKNGYTF
TGTGCCAGCAGTTACAGAGGTTACGGAAAGAATGGCTACACCTTC
>TRBV6-5|NA|once|TRBJ1-6
CASSGVGGYNSPLHF
TGTGCCAGCAGCGGCGTAGGGGGATATAATTCACCCCTCCACTTT
>TRBV29-1|TRBD2|NA|TRBJ2-5
CSVERASGRFRETQYF
TGCAGCGTTGAACGGGCTAGCGGGAGATTCCGGGAGACCCAGTACTTC
>TRBV18|NA|NA|TRBJ2-1
CASSYSGYNEQFF
TGTGCCAGCTCCTACAGCGGCTACAATGAGCAGTTCTTC
>TRBV5-1|NA|NA|TRBJ2-7
CASSIPGSTYEQYF
TGCGCCAGCAGTATCCCAGGGTCTACCTACGAGCAGTACTTC
>TRBV6-6|NA|once|TRBJ1-3
CASEGGPGNTIYF
TGTGCCAGCGAGGGGGGGCCTGGAAACACCATATATTTT
>TRBV5-1|NA|NA|TRBJ2-3
CASSLEVDDTQYF
TGCGCCAGCAGCTTGGAAGTCGATGATACGCAGTATTTT
>TRBV5-4|NA|NA|TRBJ2-7
CASSQAGTYEQYF
TGTGCCAGCAGTCAGGCGGGGACTTACGAGCAGTACTTC
>TRBV19|NA|NA|TRBJ2-2
CATTGQKNTGELFF
TGTGCCACCACGGGCCAGAAGAACACCGGGGAGCTGTTTTTT
>TRBV10-3|NA|NA|TRBJ2-6
CAISDISGSGANVLTF
TGTGCCATCAGTGATATATCAGGGAGCGGGGCCAACGTCCTGACTTTC
>TRBV10-3|TRBD2|NA|TRBJ2-2
CAISEDRASGGAGGELFF
TGTGCCATCAGTGAGGACAGGGCAAGCGGGGGGGCCGGCGGGGAGCTGTTTTTT
>TRBV27|NA|NA|TRBJ2-1
CASSPIRGFSYNEQFF
TGTGCCAGCAGTCCGATTAGAGGATTCTCCTACAATGAGCAGTTCTTC